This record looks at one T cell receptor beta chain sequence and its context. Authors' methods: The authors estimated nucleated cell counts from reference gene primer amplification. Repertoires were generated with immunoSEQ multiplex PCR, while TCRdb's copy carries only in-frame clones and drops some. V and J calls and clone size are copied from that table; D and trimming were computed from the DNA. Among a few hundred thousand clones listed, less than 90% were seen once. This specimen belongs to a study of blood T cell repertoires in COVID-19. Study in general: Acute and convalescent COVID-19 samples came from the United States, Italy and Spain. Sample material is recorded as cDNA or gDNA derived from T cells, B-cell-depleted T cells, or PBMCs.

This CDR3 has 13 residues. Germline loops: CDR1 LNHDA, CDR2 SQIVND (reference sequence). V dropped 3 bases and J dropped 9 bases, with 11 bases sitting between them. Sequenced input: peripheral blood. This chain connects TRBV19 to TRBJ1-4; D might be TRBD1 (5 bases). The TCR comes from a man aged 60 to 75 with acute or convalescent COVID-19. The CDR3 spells CASSIPRTQKLFF. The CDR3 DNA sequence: TGTGCCAGTAGTATTCCTCGGACACAAAAACTGTTTTTT. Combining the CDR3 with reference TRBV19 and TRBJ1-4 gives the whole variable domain DGGITQSPKYLFRKEGQNVTLSCEQNLNHDAMYWYRQDPGQGLRLIYYSQIVNDFQKGDIAEGYSVSREKKESFPLTVTSAQKNPTAFYLCASSIPRTQKLFFGSGTQLSVL.